The entry that follows covers one T cell receptor beta chain sequence. Measured with immunoSEQ multiplex PCR; TCRdb has only the in-frame clones, and not every one. The table has under 450,000 clones, around 90% seen once. This CDR3 spans 16 amino acids. Trimming left V 1 base short and J 0 bases short, with 9 bases between. In germline, CDR1 is LGHDT, CDR2 YNNKEL (reference sequence). This specimen belongs to a study of control samples from healthy donors and cancer patients. The sample consisted of PBMCs. The rearrangement links TRBV3-1 (or the pseudogene TRBV3-2) to TRBJ1-4; D uncertain. The TCR sequence derives from a man aged 40-50 years with head and neck cancer. The CDR3 sequence is CASSQAGQSTNEKLFF. As DNA, the CDR3 is TGTGCCAGCAGCCAAGCCGGTCAATCAACTAATGAAAAACTGTTTTTT.